This entry features one TCR beta chain sequence. Antigen specificity is unknown. Libraries were prepared by immunoSEQ multiplex PCR; TCRdb keeps only in-frame clonotypes and omits some of them. The sample has under 35,000 clones; over 90% are singletons. Repeated repertoire sampling spanned the course of chemoradiotherapy. Unmatched junction bases numbered 0, after V lost 4 bases and J lost 3 bases. Germline CDR1 MNHNS, CDR2 SASEGT. CDR3 length: 14 amino acids. This specimen belongs to a study of chemoradiotherapy in HPV16-positive cancers. Study-wide results and caveats: For HPV16-positive patients, expanding HPV-responsive T cells associated with longer recurrence-free survival. Non-HPV-specific T cells did not expand in tumors during treatment, whereas candidate HPV-specific clones and E7-related motifs did. The functional HPV-specific definition rests on just a couple of HPV16-positive patients.

V is TRBV6-1 and J is TRBJ2-2, with 9 bases aligning to TRBD1. This material consisted of blood, taken from a patient who underwent chemoradiotherapy. This receptor was identified in a human donor with HPV-associated anogenital cancer. CDR3 in amino acids: CASSGDRDTGELFF. The DNA for the CDR3 is TGTGCCAGCAGTGGGGACAGGGACACCGGGGAGCTGTTTTTT.